These 8 T cell receptor beta chains originate from one sample sequenced in a study of T cells in women clearing cervical HPV infection. The data were produced by immunoSEQ multiplex PCR, yet TCRdb's version contains in-frame clones alone and is incomplete. The table for this sample gives fewer than 35,000 clones. The sequenced material came from blood buffy coat. All receptors come from a woman between 18 and 70 years old with a cervical HPV16 infection that either progressed to CIN3+ or cleared (not recorded which).

Of note for this clone: Read coverage stops 3 residues before the CDR3 terminus; the germline J gene supplies the remainder. J is TRBJ1-2 and V is TRBV6-2 or TRBV6-3; D is possibly TRBD1 (6 bases). Germline V CDR1 and CDR2: MNHEY, SVGEGT. The CDR3 loop spans 16 amino acids. The sequenced CDR3 bases are TGTGCCAGCAGTTACTCGAAGCGGGGGGGCCACAATGAC. Its protein is CASSYSKRGGHND. The whole CDR3 protein reads CASSYSKRGGHNDYTF.

As to this clone: The read ends 3 residues early relative to the CDR3; the germline J gene fills the gap. The V and J genes are TRBV14 and TRBJ2-2, with 9 positions matching TRBD1. V was clipped by 8 bases and J by 4 bases; unmatched bases: 2. Germline loops: CDR1 SGHDN, CDR2 FVKESK. This CDR3 has 13 amino acids. CDR3 bases read: TGTGCCAGCGGACAGGGGCCCACCGGGGAG. Translation gives CASGQGPTGE. The complete CDR3 sequence is CASGQGPTGELFF.

Frequency places this clone as medium-sized. The read terminates 3 residues ahead of where the CDR3 ends, so the germline J gene completes it. V is TRBV5-4 and J is TRBJ1-2, with D uncertain. CDR1 SGHNT and CDR2 YYREEE come from the germline V gene (reference sequence). The V gene lost 6 bases and the J gene lost 7 bases, with 16 bases spanning the gap. The CDR3 consists of 13 residues. This CDR3 reads CASTTQNSGGYTF. The part of the CDR3 DNA that was read is TGTGCCAGCACTACCCAGAATTCAGGTGGC.

Comment on this clone: The read ends 3 residues before the CDR3 terminus; that terminus is restored from the germline J gene. The V call is TRBV5-1, the J call TRBJ1-4; the match to TRBD1 covers 8 bases. This CDR3 spans 14 amino acids. The germline CDR1 and CDR2 sequences are SGHRS and YFSETQ. CDR3 region: CASSLGQGASPLFF. The part of the CDR3 DNA that was read is TGCGCCAGCAGCCTTGGACAGGGAGCATCACCA.

On this clone: The sequenced fragment ends 3 residues before the CDR3 boundary, so the rest is inferred from the germline J gene. The chain links TRBV7-2 to TRBJ2-3; D is ambiguous. The germline gives CDR1 SGHTA, CDR2 FQGNSA. Trimming removed 3 bases at V and 0 bases at J, with 7 bases between. This CDR3 region has 14 residues. CDR3 sequence reads: CASSFSTSTDTQYF. The part of the CDR3 DNA that was read is TGTGCCAGCAGCTTTTCAACTAGCACAGATACG.

Concerning this clone: The missing CDR3 end, 3 residues past where the read stops, is filled in from the germline J gene. The sample contains more than one DNA sequence encoding this CDR3. The chain employs TRBV30 and TRBJ1-3; TRBD1 is a possible D gene (5 bases). This CDR3 is 15 amino acids long. Trimming shortened V by 1 base and J by 4 bases, and 14 bases separated the two germline ends. CDR1 and CDR2 (germline): GTSNPN, SVGIG (reference sequence). CDR3 DNA, as far as it was read: TGTGCCTGGAGTGATTCAGGACAAGGAGGAAACACC. It encodes CAWSDSGQGGNT. The CDR3, in full, reads CAWSDSGQGGNTIYF.

On this clone: Read coverage stops 3 residues before the CDR3 terminus; the germline J gene supplies the remainder. The chain combines TRBV18 with TRBJ1-1, with D unresolved. Germline V gene data show CDR1 as KGHSH and CDR2 as LQKENI. The CDR3 contains 16 residues. The V and J ends lost 5 bases and 1 base respectively, with 17 bases between them. CDR3 in amino acids: CASSSNAGSWNTEAFF. CDR3 DNA (partial): TGTGCCAGCTCATCAAACGCGGGATCATGGAACACTGAA.

Note on this clone: The CDR3 extends 3 residues past the end of the read, so its final part is completed from the germline J gene. Other DNA sequences of this sample code for an identical CDR3. The V gene is TRBV6-2 or TRBV6-3, the J gene TRBJ1-3; D gene uncertain. Trimming cost V 5 bases and J 3 bases, with 8 bases left between them. The CDR3 is 13 amino acids. The V gene's germline CDR1 is MNHEY and CDR2 SVGEGT. CDR3: CASSHRHGNTIYF. The CDR3 DNA, read in part, is TGTGCCAGCAGTCACAGACATGGAAACACC.